The 5 T cell receptor beta chains reported below all come from one sample, sequenced in a study of T cells after posttransplantation cyclophosphamide listed by TCRdb under 2016. Library generation was performed with the immunoSEQ multiplex PCR assay. The source is immuneACCESS, and TCRdb retained only in-frame sequences with V and J called. Part of the clones is not carried over; for the studies checked, unresolved V genes explain less than half of this, and the remainder is unexplained. For this sample there are 35,000 to 45,000 clones; around 80% appear just once. In total, the top ten clones hold approximately 8.7% of the sample. The intended sense of this specimen's treatment or condition label: high-dose cyclophosphamide on days +3 and +4 as single-agent GVHD prophylaxis. For conditioning, the PTCy patients got busulfan and fludarabine, then a related or unrelated marrow graft, followed by cyclophosphamide on days +3 and +4.

The specimen comprised CD4+ T cells sorted from blood, sampled about 1,900 days after a stem cell transplant with posttransplant cyclophosphamide. The source is a female patient aged 35 to 55 who received an allogeneic stem cell transplant from a related donor, was CMV-positive, and had no GVHD. Following a transplant, a fraction of the T cells may be traceable to the graft donor.

The J gene is TRBJ2-1, the V gene TRBV7-9; D is possibly TRBD2 (6 bases). Trimming pared 2 bases from V and 7 bases from J, leaving 15 bases between. Germline V CDR1 and CDR2: SEHNR, FQNEAQ (reference sequence). This CDR3 comprises 15 residues. The CDR3 DNA is TGTGCCAGCAGCTTATTACCTAAACGGGGGAATGAGCAGTTCTTC. Translation gives CASSLLPKRGNEQFF.

The chain has TRBV7-8 and TRBJ1-5; D not certain. CDR1 and CDR2 from the germline V gene are SGHVS and FQNEAQ. The CDR3 totals 14 residues. Trimming removed 10 bases from V and 0 bases from J, with 13 bases in between. The CDR3 region is CATGGRYSNQPQHF. CDR3 coding DNA: TGTGCCACAGGAGGACGGTATAGCAATCAGCCCCAGCATTTT.

The chain combines TRBV19 with TRBJ1-2; 9 bases are shared with TRBD1. J gave up 0 bases and V 5 bases, and 13 bases lay outside the gene matches. The CDR3 covers 18 residues. The germline gives CDR1 LNHDA, CDR2 SQIVND (reference sequence). The CDR3 DNA follows: TGTGCCAGTAGTGTGATTGGGACAGGGACAACCCCTAACTATGGCTACACCTTC. Protein: CASSVIGTGTTPNYGYTF.

J is TRBJ2-7 and V is TRBV10-3; TRBD1 matches at 8 bases. From germline, CDR1 is ENHRY and CDR2 SYGVKD. V shed 6 bases, J shed 2 bases, and the junction held 3 bases outside the gene matches. This CDR3 has 13 amino acids. CDR3 in amino acids: CAIRGTGTYEQYF. The CDR3 DNA sequence: TGTGCCATCAGGGGGACAGGAACCTACGAGCAGTACTTC.

The chain carries TRBV10-3 and TRBJ2-7; TRBD1 is a possible D gene (5 bases). CDR3 length equals 13 residues. Germline V gene data show CDR1 as ENHRY and CDR2 as SYGVKD. V was pared by 2 bases and J by 5 bases, with 10 bases between. The CDR3 nucleotides are TGTGCCATCAGTGAGGCAGGGTCCCACGAGCAGTACTTC. It specifies CAISEAGSHEQYF.